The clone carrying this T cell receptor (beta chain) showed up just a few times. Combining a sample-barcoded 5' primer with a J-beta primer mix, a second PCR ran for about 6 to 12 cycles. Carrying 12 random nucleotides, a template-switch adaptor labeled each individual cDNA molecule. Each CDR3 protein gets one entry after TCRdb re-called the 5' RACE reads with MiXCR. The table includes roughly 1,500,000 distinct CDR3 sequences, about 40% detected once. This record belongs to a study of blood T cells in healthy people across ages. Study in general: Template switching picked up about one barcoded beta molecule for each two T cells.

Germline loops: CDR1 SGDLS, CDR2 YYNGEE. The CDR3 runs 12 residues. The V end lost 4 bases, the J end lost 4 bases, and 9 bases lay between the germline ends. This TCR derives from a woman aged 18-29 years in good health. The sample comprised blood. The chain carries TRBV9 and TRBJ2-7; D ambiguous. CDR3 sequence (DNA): TGTGCCAGCAGCTCCCACGGGTACGAGCAGTACTTC. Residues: CASSSHGYEQYF.